A few counts support the clone carrying this T cell receptor beta chain. The data derive from a study of T-cell reconstitution after alpha-beta-depleted transplantation in children. The CDR3 covers 11 residues. Germline-derived CDR1 and CDR2 are SEHNR and FQNEAQ (reference sequence). V was cut by 5 bases and J by 8 bases, with 7 bases left in between. Unique molecular identifiers were used in preparing the TCRbeta library. From the PCR reads, TCRdb called clonotypes with MiXCR, one entry per CDR3 protein. Here the sample spans about 130,000 distinct CDR3 sequences, 9.7% being singletons. The chain carries TRBV7-9 and TRBJ2-1; no clear D gene. Sequenced here: PBMCs, mostly from graft donor cells, sampled 180 days after TCRalphabeta/CD19-depleted stem cell transplant. This TCR was sampled from a girl under two years old who had a stem cell transplant for combined immunodeficiency, so the T cells may come from the graft donor. The CDR3 nucleotides are TGTGCCAGCAGCGCTCCCCATGAGCAGTTCTTC. Translation: CASSAPHEQFF. Using reference TRBV7-9 and TRBJ2-1 for the parts outside the CDR3, the full variable domain is DTGVSQNPRHKITKRGQNVTFRCDPISEHNRLYWYRQTLGQGPEFLTYFQNEAQLEKSRLLSDRFSAERPKGSFSTLEIQRTEQGDSAMYLCASSAPHEQFFGPGTRLTVL.